The clone carrying this T cell receptor (beta chain) showed up many times. These data come from a study of memory CD4+ T cells and cytomegalovirus serostatus. On the study more broadly: Healthy Belgian adult donors included roughly nine CMV-positive and some 24 CMV-negative people.

The sort gate was single viable CD3+CD4+CD8-CD45RO+ cells for memory CD4+ T cells. Only in-frame clones appear in the TCRdb table, and some are missing; sequencing was by immunoSEQ multiplex PCR. The data show 65,000 to 95,000 clones, approximately 84% seen once. V lost 5 bases, J lost 6 bases, and 14 bases lay in between. The CDR3 consists of 13 residues. Per the germline V gene, CDR1 is SGHNT and CDR2 is YENEEA. The V and J genes are TRBV11-3 and TRBJ2-7; D perhaps matches TRBD2 (6 bases). What was sequenced was memory CD4+ T cells from blood. This receptor was obtained from an adult in good health and CMV-seronegative. CDR3 region: CASSPIGGAEQYF. The CDR3 DNA sequence: TGTGCCAGCAGCCCGATTGGAGGGGCCGAGCAGTACTTC.